A selection of T cell receptor beta chains follows, all from one sample in a study of T-cell reconstitution after alpha-beta-depleted transplantation in children. TCRdb independently ran MiXCR on the PCR reads; one entry per CDR3 protein. The sample has around 93,000 distinct CDR3 sequences; 7.5% to 9.5% are singletons. Source: PBMCs from the stem cell graft donor, taken from the stem cell graft. The origin of the receptors is a human donor who donated a stem cell graft to a child with congenital amegakaryocytic thrombocytopenia. CDR3s include the opening cysteine and the closing phenylalanine or tryptophan. Each record gives: D gene, J gene, clone size, V gene, CDR3 protein, CDR3 DNA. The D gene is left open where the match is weak. Expanded clones get a size class; other rows say once, few or many, or leave the size out.

D gene: .; J gene: TRBJ2-1; clone size: many; V gene: TRBV7-8; CDR3 protein: CASSIKRGNEQFF; CDR3 DNA: TGTGCCAGCAGCATAAAAAGAGGGAATGAGCAGTTCTTC
D gene: .; J gene: TRBJ2-1; clone size: many; V gene: TRBV29-1; CDR3 protein: CSAGLRHEQFF; CDR3 DNA: TGCAGCGCGGGACTTCGCCATGAGCAGTTCTTC
D gene: .; J gene: TRBJ1-1; clone size: many; V gene: TRBV29-1; CDR3 protein: CSAARGAEFTEAFF; CDR3 DNA: TGCAGCGCCGCCCGGGGGGCTGAGTTCACTGAAGCTTTCTTT
D gene: .; J gene: TRBJ2-1; clone size: many; V gene: TRBV25-1; CDR3 protein: CASSDGVRKNNEQFF; CDR3 DNA: TGTGCCAGCAGTGACGGGGTCCGGAAAAACAATGAGCAGTTCTTC
D gene: TRBD2; J gene: TRBJ2-1; clone size: many; V gene: TRBV20-1; CDR3 protein: CSAKREGLFNEQFF; CDR3 DNA: TGCAGTGCAAAGCGGGAGGGCCTTTTCAATGAGCAGTTCTTC
D gene: .; J gene: TRBJ2-1; clone size: few; V gene: TRBV23-1; CDR3 protein: CASSQSGRDRSYNEQFF; CDR3 DNA: TGCGCCAGCAGTCAATCTGGGCGAGACAGATCCTACAATGAGCAGTTCTTC
D gene: .; J gene: TRBJ2-7; clone size: .; V gene: TRBV3-1; CDR3 protein: CASTKAGTGTYEQYF; CDR3 DNA: TGTGCCAGCACCAAAGCCGGGACTGGGACATACGAGCAGTACTTC
D gene: .; J gene: TRBJ2-4; clone size: many; V gene: TRBV14; CDR3 protein: CASNNQGRGDIQYF; CDR3 DNA: TGTGCCAGCAACAATCAGGGGCGTGGGGACATTCAGTACTTC
D gene: .; J gene: TRBJ2-2; clone size: few; V gene: TRBV7-9; CDR3 protein: CASTLLAGNTGELFF; CDR3 DNA: TGTGCCAGCACCCTCCTAGCAGGGAACACCGGGGAGCTGTTTTTT
D gene: TRBD1; J gene: TRBJ2-5; clone size: many; V gene: TRBV5-1; CDR3 protein: CASSHGQGRETQYF; CDR3 DNA: TGCGCCAGCAGCCACGGACAGGGGAGAGAGACCCAGTACTTC
D gene: TRBD1; J gene: TRBJ2-2; clone size: many; V gene: TRBV4-2; CDR3 protein: CASRPIGTENTGELFF; CDR3 DNA: TGTGCCAGCAGGCCAATTGGGACAGAGAACACCGGGGAGCTGTTTTTT
D gene: .; J gene: TRBJ2-3; clone size: .; V gene: TRBV5-1; CDR3 protein: CASSLAAISDTQYF; CDR3 DNA: TGCGCCAGCAGCTTGGCCGCGATATCAGATACGCAGTATTTT
D gene: .; J gene: TRBJ1-1; clone size: many; V gene: TRBV12-3/TRBV12-4; CDR3 protein: CASIGPSGRSAEAFF; CDR3 DNA: TGTGCCAGCATCGGGCCAAGCGGTAGGTCCGCTGAAGCTTTCTTT
D gene: .; J gene: TRBJ2-2; clone size: many; V gene: TRBV6-1; CDR3 protein: CASSPSSGRRGTGELFF; CDR3 DNA: TGTGCCAGCAGTCCCTCTTCGGGGCGCCGGGGCACCGGGGAGCTGTTTTTT
D gene: .; J gene: TRBJ2-7; clone size: many; V gene: TRBV7-9; CDR3 protein: CASSPEDGGEQYF; CDR3 DNA: TGTGCCAGCAGCCCTGAGGACGGCGGCGAGCAGTACTTC